This TCR beta chain was documented in a study of CD8+CD57+ T cells in acquired aplastic anemia. The study, taken as a whole, reports: Patients showed no significant difference from controls in CD8+ Simpson's diversity.

This clonotype showed up just a few times. Its antigen is not known. Germline V gene lookup returns CDR1 LNHNV and CDR2 YYDKDF (reference sequence). The V end was cut by 3 bases, the J end by 4 bases, with 18 bases between. The CDR3 covers 17 residues. Genomic DNA served as template for TCR beta VDJ and CDR3 profiling. Each CDR3 protein is one row after TCRdb ran MiXCR on the reads. This sample has tens of thousands of distinct CDR3 sequences, with roughly three fifths found just once. Before being chosen for sequencing, patients had shown CD8+CD57+ cell expansion by flow cytometry. Among the patients, all had severe acquired aplastic anemia. No therapy was given to patients before blood sampling.

The receptor comes from a human donor with aplastic anemia. V usage is TRBV15 and J usage is TRBJ1-4; TRBD1 might be the D (5 bases). The material sequenced was sorted CD4+, CD8+, or CD8+CD57+ T cells (not recorded which) from PBMCs. CDR3 sequence reads: CATSSEGQGLSNEKLFF. CDR3 sequence (DNA): TGTGCCACCAGCAGTGAGGGGCAGGGCCTAAGTAATGAAAAACTGTTTTTT.